This T cell receptor beta chain is drawn from a study of glioma-infiltrating T cells. The CDR3 extends over 13 amino acids. Germline CDR1 reads MGHRA; CDR2 reads YSYEKL. Deletions cut 1 base from V and 3 bases from J, with 7 bases between. This clonotype was recorded at least ten times. Antigen unknown. Using RNA template, CDR3s of TCR alpha and beta were amplified with iRepertoire arm-PCR. MiXCR was run by TCRdb on the multiplex PCR reads, yielding one entry per CDR3 protein. The sample lists approximately 40,000 distinct CDR3 sequences; more than 20% were seen once. Study outcomes and limitations: Only very few CDR3 sequences appeared in both tissue and blood. Non-neoplastic patients had below-expected tissue-blood divergence, while all gliomas exceeded expectation.

The source of this sequence is a human donor with low-grade glioma or glioblastoma, undergoing nonglioma brain surgery, or in good health (not recorded which). The sample taken for sequencing was glioma tissue, nonneoplastic brain tissue, or PBMCs (not recorded which). The V and J genes are TRBV4-1 and TRBJ2-7; no definite D call. CDR3 sequence (DNA): TGCGCCAGCAGCCAAGGATCCGGCTACGAGCAGTACTTC. Encoded protein: CASSQGSGYEQYF.